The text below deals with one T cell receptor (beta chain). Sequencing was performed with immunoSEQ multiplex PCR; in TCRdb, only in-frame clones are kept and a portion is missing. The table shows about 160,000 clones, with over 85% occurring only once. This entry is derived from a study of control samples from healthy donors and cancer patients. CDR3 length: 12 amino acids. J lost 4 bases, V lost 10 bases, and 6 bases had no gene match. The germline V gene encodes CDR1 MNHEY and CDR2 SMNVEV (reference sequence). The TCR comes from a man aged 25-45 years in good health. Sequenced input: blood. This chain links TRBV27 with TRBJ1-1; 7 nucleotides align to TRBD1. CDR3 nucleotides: TGTGCCACCGACAGGGAGGGCACTGAAGCTTTCTTT. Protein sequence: CATDREGTEAFF.